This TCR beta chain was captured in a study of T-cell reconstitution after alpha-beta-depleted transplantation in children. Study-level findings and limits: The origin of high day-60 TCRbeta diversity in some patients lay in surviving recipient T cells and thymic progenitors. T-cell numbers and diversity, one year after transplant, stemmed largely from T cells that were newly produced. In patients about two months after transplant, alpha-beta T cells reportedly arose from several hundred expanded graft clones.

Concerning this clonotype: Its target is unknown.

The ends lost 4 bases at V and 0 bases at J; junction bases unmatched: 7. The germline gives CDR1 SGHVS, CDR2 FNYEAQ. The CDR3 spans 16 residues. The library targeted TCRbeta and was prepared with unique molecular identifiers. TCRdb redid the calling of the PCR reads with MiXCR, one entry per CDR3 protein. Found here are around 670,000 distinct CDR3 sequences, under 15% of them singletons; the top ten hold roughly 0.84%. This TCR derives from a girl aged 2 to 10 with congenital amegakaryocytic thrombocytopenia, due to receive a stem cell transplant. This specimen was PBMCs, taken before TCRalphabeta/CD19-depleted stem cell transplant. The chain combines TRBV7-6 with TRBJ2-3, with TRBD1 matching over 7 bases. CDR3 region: CASSSRRDRSTDTQYF. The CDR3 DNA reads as TGTGCCAGCAGCTCCCGTCGGGACAGAAGCACAGATACGCAGTATTTT. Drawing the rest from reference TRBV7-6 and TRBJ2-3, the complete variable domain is GAGVSQSPRYKVTKRGQDVALRCDPISGHVSLYWYRQALGQGPEFLTYFNYEAQQDKSGLPNDRFSAERPEGSISTLTIQRTEQRDSAMYRCASSSRRDRSTDTQYFGPGTRLTVL.